These T cell receptor beta chains were read from a single sample in a study of T cells expressing NK-cell markers. TCRdb reprocessed the 5' RACE reads; each CDR3 protein has one entry and no DNA is given. This specimen shows 500,000 to 700,000 distinct CDR3 sequences; the ten leading clones hold approximately 3.6%. The sample consisted of blood T cells: a sorted CD56 or NKG2C T cell subset, CD4+ or CD8+ T cells, or bulk PBMC T cells (not recorded which). These receptors were taken from a man between 18 and 29 years old in good health. The CDR3 runs from the conserved cysteine through the conserved F or W. Each record gives: CDR3 protein, J gene, V gene.

cdr3_aa: CASSFTWSGEQFF
j_call: TRBJ2-1
v_call: TRBV5-1

cdr3_aa: CASSVGYGGLNTEAFF
j_call: TRBJ1-1
v_call: TRBV9

cdr3_aa: CATTYTSSYNEQFF
j_call: TRBJ2-1
v_call: TRBV6-2/TRBV6-3

cdr3_aa: CASSITPSNEQFF
j_call: TRBJ2-1
v_call: TRBV7-6

cdr3_aa: CASSQLGQGVQPQHF
j_call: TRBJ1-5
v_call: TRBV4-2

cdr3_aa: CASSAGTFNEQFF
j_call: TRBJ2-1
v_call: TRBV11-2

cdr3_aa: CASSFDWVDNMVTEAFF
j_call: TRBJ1-1
v_call: TRBV5-1

cdr3_aa: CASSPRSGTGELFF
j_call: TRBJ2-2
v_call: TRBV7-2

cdr3_aa: CASSPPRLAGTDTQYF
j_call: TRBJ2-3
v_call: TRBV7-9

cdr3_aa: CSAGLAGGPNTQYF
j_call: TRBJ2-3
v_call: TRBV20-1

cdr3_aa: CSGKTESGRGRYEQYF
j_call: TRBJ2-7
v_call: TRBV20-1

cdr3_aa: CASSYTRSRDTQYF
j_call: TRBJ2-3
v_call: TRBV7-2

cdr3_aa: CASSSRQSSYNEQFF
j_call: TRBJ2-1
v_call: TRBV6-1

cdr3_aa: CASSYSIASGDLTDTQYF
j_call: TRBJ2-3
v_call: TRBV6-5

cdr3_aa: CASSKTGKLNTEAFF
j_call: TRBJ1-1
v_call: TRBV28

cdr3_aa: CASRGTSGEYEQFF
j_call: TRBJ2-1
v_call: TRBV5-1

cdr3_aa: CAWSVGGDDYNEQFF
j_call: TRBJ2-1
v_call: TRBV30

cdr3_aa: CASSPVSQGNIQYF
j_call: TRBJ2-4
v_call: TRBV18

cdr3_aa: CSGKSSYNEQFF
j_call: TRBJ2-1
v_call: TRBV29-1

cdr3_aa: CASSFSSFSSYNEQFF
j_call: TRBJ2-1
v_call: TRBV7-3

cdr3_aa: CASSYSNRGDTEAFF
j_call: TRBJ1-1
v_call: TRBV6-5

cdr3_aa: CASSFRGSGATEQYF
j_call: TRBJ2-7
v_call: TRBV28

cdr3_aa: CASTTPVPSGSANPRTDTQYF
j_call: TRBJ2-3
v_call: TRBV27

cdr3_aa: CASRMTDYSNQPQHF
j_call: TRBJ1-5
v_call: TRBV19

cdr3_aa: CASSLEWGYYGYTF
j_call: TRBJ1-2
v_call: TRBV5-1

cdr3_aa: CASSLGVGRDEQFF
j_call: TRBJ2-1
v_call: TRBV11-2

cdr3_aa: CASSHTRLVREQYF
j_call: TRBJ2-7
v_call: TRBV12-3/TRBV12-4

cdr3_aa: CASSTRTANQQFF
j_call: TRBJ2-1
v_call: TRBV7-3

cdr3_aa: CATSRGENTEAFF
j_call: TRBJ1-1
v_call: TRBV24-1

cdr3_aa: CASKDRENEQYF
j_call: TRBJ2-7
v_call: TRBV7-9

cdr3_aa: CASSPAPGGPEDEQFF
j_call: TRBJ2-1
v_call: TRBV7-7

cdr3_aa: CAIRMGTISGANVLTF
j_call: TRBJ2-6
v_call: TRBV10-3

cdr3_aa: CASSVERGQATSGANVLTF
j_call: TRBJ2-6
v_call: TRBV9

cdr3_aa: CASSLAGGRTLSNEQFF
j_call: TRBJ2-1
v_call: TRBV7-8

cdr3_aa: CATSLVGNLNEQFF
j_call: TRBJ2-1
v_call: TRBV24-1

cdr3_aa: CASSLGAGVNNEQFF
j_call: TRBJ2-1
v_call: TRBV7-6

cdr3_aa: CASREGWAGRYNEQFF
j_call: TRBJ2-1
v_call: TRBV7-9

cdr3_aa: CASSLFGGPRETQYF
j_call: TRBJ2-5
v_call: TRBV6-2/TRBV6-3

cdr3_aa: CSERYSSTDTQYF
j_call: TRBJ2-3
v_call: TRBV29-1

cdr3_aa: CASSLRATESSGDEQYF
j_call: TRBJ2-7
v_call: TRBV7-3

cdr3_aa: CASSSLAGYNEQFF
j_call: TRBJ2-1
v_call: TRBV7-2

cdr3_aa: CASSLEMLGTNQPQHF
j_call: TRBJ1-5
v_call: TRBV12-3/TRBV12-4

cdr3_aa: CAITGTDSRGVGYTF
j_call: TRBJ1-2
v_call: TRBV10-3

cdr3_aa: CASSFGRSAGELFF
j_call: TRBJ2-2
v_call: TRBV5-7

cdr3_aa: CASNDIARPPSYNEQFF
j_call: TRBJ2-1
v_call: TRBV11-2

cdr3_aa: CATSRAGLGADEQFF
j_call: TRBJ2-1
v_call: TRBV15

cdr3_aa: CASSPGLAGVKQYF
j_call: TRBJ2-7
v_call: TRBV28

cdr3_aa: CASSVGGRASGSAETQYF
j_call: TRBJ2-5
v_call: TRBV9

cdr3_aa: CASSSTGTANQPQHF
j_call: TRBJ1-5
v_call: TRBV5-1

cdr3_aa: CSVDGGAYDYTQYF
j_call: TRBJ2-3
v_call: TRBV29-1

cdr3_aa: CASSFLPGTEQNNEQFF
j_call: TRBJ2-1
v_call: TRBV7-6

cdr3_aa: CASSGARSYGYTF
j_call: TRBJ1-2
v_call: TRBV5-1

cdr3_aa: CASSFVFPSRTDTQYF
j_call: TRBJ2-3
v_call: TRBV28

cdr3_aa: CASSPGQDYEQYF
j_call: TRBJ2-7
v_call: TRBV11-2

cdr3_aa: CASSPQGGPNEKLFF
j_call: TRBJ1-4
v_call: TRBV7-9

cdr3_aa: CASSLAEQTGYTF
j_call: TRBJ1-2
v_call: TRBV5-4